These 20 T cell receptor beta chains came from one sample sequenced in a study of T cells in narcolepsy. Their cognate antigens are unknown. The protocol was immunoSEQ multiplex PCR, while the TCRdb copy is restricted to in-frame clones and leaves out a portion. The sample has 2,500 or so clones; around a quarter are singletons. Sequencing was done on a sample of cultured CD4+ T cells from cerebrospinal fluid. All receptors derive from a human donor with narcolepsy.

This clone was recorded a few times. This clone may be a read error of a much larger clone one base away. The genes are TRBV9 and TRBJ1-4; TRBD1 is a possible D gene (6 bases). The CDR3 runs 15 residues. Trimming left V 6 bases short and J 7 bases short, with 19 bases between. Germline assignment: CDR1 SGDLS and CDR2 YYNGEE. The CDR3 sequence is CASTARGGRGEKLFF. Here the CDR3 DNA reads TGTGCCAGCACCGCACGGGGGGGCCGGGGTGAAAAACTGTTTTTT.

J is TRBJ2-2 and V is TRBV5-5; possibly TRBD1 for D (5 bases). Germline assignment: CDR1 SGHKS and CDR2 YYEKEE (reference sequence). Trimming stripped 3 bases from V and 5 bases from J, with 14 bases between. The CDR3 has 15 residues. The CDR3 here is CASSSQGVQTGELFF. DNA of the CDR3: TGTGCCAGCAGCTCGCAGGGCGTGCAAACCGGGGAGCTGTTTTTT.

The chain recombines TRBV7-3 with TRBJ2-3; TRBD2 aligns across 13 bases. J was trimmed by 6 bases and V by 5 bases; bases with no gene match: 5. The CDR3 runs 15 residues. Germline CDR1 and CDR2: SGHTA and FQGTGA. The CDR3 sequence is CASSRGLAGPDTQYF. CDR3 DNA sequence: TGTGCCAGCAGCCGGGGACTAGCGGGACCGGATACGCAGTATTTT.

The chain joins TRBV26 to TRBJ2-6; the listed D gene, TRBD1, was not tested against the DNA. TRBV26 is deemed a pseudogene. The CDR3 covers 15 residues. In DNA form, the CDR3 reads TGTGCCAGCACCCCCCAGGGCCCCGGGGCCAACGTCCTGACTTTC. This gives the protein CASTPQGPGANVLTF.

In its sample, this clone ranks as large (0.1 to 1%). V gene TRBV28 combines with J gene TRBJ1-5; D is undetermined. Germline CDR1 reads MDHEN; CDR2 reads SYDVKM. The V end lost 5 bases, the J end lost 4 bases, and 6 bases lay between the germline ends. The CDR3 length is 12 residues. The CDR3 DNA reads as TGTGCCAGCAGTAACGGGAATCAGCCCCAGCATTTT. This sequence encodes CASSNGNQPQHF.

In the case of this clone: A far larger clone differs by one base, so this is likely a read error. This chain uses TRBV7-2 with TRBJ2-3; 8 positions match TRBD2. The ends lost 5 bases at V and 6 bases at J; junction bases unmatched: 13. The CDR3 is 16 residues long. CDR1 and CDR2 from the germline V gene are SGHTA and FQGNSA. CDR3 in DNA: TGTGCCAGCAGCCAAGTTTTACGGGGGGGCCGGGATACGCAGTATTTT. The encoded protein is CASSQVLRGGRDTQYF.

Details on this clone: This likely stems from a read error, as it lies one base from a far larger clone. The chain carries TRBV7-2 and TRBJ1-3; D is undetermined. CDR1 is SGHTA, CDR2 FQGNSA, per germline. CDR3 size: 14 residues. Trimming pared 5 bases from V and 0 bases from J, leaving 8 bases between. Here the CDR3 reads CASSLADSGNTIYF. The CDR3 nucleotides are TGTGCCAGCAGCCTCGCAGACTCTGGAAACACCATATATTTT. Complete variable domain (other parts from reference TRBV7-2 and TRBJ1-3): GAGVSQSPSNKVTEKGKDVELRCDPISGHTALYWYRQSLGQGLEFLIYFQGNSAPDKSGLPSDRFSAERTGGSVSTLTIQRTQQEDSAVYLCASSLADSGNTIYFGEGSWLTVV.

This clone has a handful of counts. The genes are TRBV9 and TRBJ2-3, with 7 bases identical to TRBD2. The CDR3 contains 13 residues. Germline lookup yields CDR1 SGDLS and CDR2 YYNGEE. J lost 3 bases, V lost 4 bases, and 2 bases had no gene match. In DNA form, the CDR3 reads TGTGCCAGCAGCTTGGGGGGGACAGATACGCAGTATTTT. Amino acid sequence: CASSLGGTDTQYF.

This clone has only a few counts. The rearrangement links TRBV11-2 to TRBJ2-1; TRBD2 matches 13 bases. The CDR3 is 15 residues long. The trim removed 5 bases at V and 9 bases at J, leaving 7 bases unmatched. In germline, CDR1 is SGHAT, CDR2 FQNNGV. This CDR3 reads CASSRLAGGVGEQFF. The CDR3, as DNA: TGTGCCAGCAGCCGACTAGCGGGAGGTGTAGGTGAGCAGTTCTTC.

This clone is large within its sample. This CDR3 is also generated by other DNA sequences in the sample. This chain connects TRBV6-5 to TRBJ1-2, with 10 bases identical to TRBD1. Germline assignment: CDR1 MNHEY and CDR2 SVGAGI. V dropped 2 bases and J dropped 10; count of bases not matched to a gene: 1. The CDR3 runs to 12 residues. The CDR3 nucleotides are TGTGCCAGCAGTTACGGACAGGGGGTCTACACCTTC. Its translation: CASSYGQGVYTF.

This clone was seen a single time. The V gene is TRBV13, the J gene TRBJ1-4; D ambiguous. The CDR3 contains 13 residues. Germline CDR1 is PRHDT and CDR2 is FYEKMQ (reference sequence). Trimming shortened V by 3 bases and J by 7 bases, and 9 bases separated the two germline ends. CDR3 loop: CASSFGSVEKLFF. In nucleotides, the CDR3 is TGTGCCAGCAGCTTCGGGTCCGTTGAAAAACTGTTTTTT.

This clone is deemed large. This rearrangement joins TRBV28 to TRBJ2-4; 8 positions match TRBD1. The germline gives CDR1 MDHEN, CDR2 SYDVKM. The CDR3 is 16 residues long. J gave up 1 base and V 3 bases, and 5 bases lay outside the gene matches. The CDR3 protein is CASSFSGGVAKNIQYF. In nucleotides, the CDR3 is TGTGCCAGCAGTTTTTCAGGGGGCGTCGCCAAAAACATTCAGTACTTC.

A few counts support this clone. One junction end disagrees with the germline gene, perhaps due to a read error. The chain couples TRBV5-1 to TRBJ2-2, with 9 nucleotides matching TRBD1. Looked up from germline, CDR1 is SGHRS and CDR2 is YFSETQ. The CDR3 consists of 16 residues. The CDR3 spells CASSLRGTGRTGELFF. The CDR3 DNA follows: TGTGCCAGCAGCTTGAGGGGGACAGGGAGAACCGGGGAGCTGTTTTTT.

This clone was detected only a few times. A far larger clone is one nucleotide away, so this likely arose from a read error. CDR3 in amino acids: CARSPRPAGGRDTGELFF. The DNA of the CDR3 is TGTGCCCGCAGCCCCAGACCGGCGGGGGGGCGGGACACCGGGGAGCTGTTTTTT. The chain joins TRBV7-6 to TRBJ2-2, with 9 bases matching TRBD2. The CDR3 is 18 amino acids. CDR1 and CDR2 from the germline V gene are SGHVS and FNYEAQ.

This clone was counted a few times. V usage is TRBV11-2 and J usage is TRBJ1-1, with D possibly matching TRBD1 (5 bases). V was shortened by 8 bases and J by 3 bases, with 19 bases between the two germline ends. CDR3 size: 15 residues. The V gene's germline CDR1 is SGHAT and CDR2 FQNNGV. The CDR3 reads CASSWGGPSDTEAFF. CDR3 nucleotides: TGTGCCAGCTCCTGGGGCGGTCCCAGTGACACTGAAGCTTTCTTT.

Comment on this clone: With only one base between it and a far larger clone, this is likely a read error. The V gene is TRBV4-3, the J gene TRBJ2-3; 8 bases match TRBD2. The CDR3 totals 16 residues. V lost 3 bases, J lost 6 bases, and 11 bases stayed unmatched. In germline, CDR1 is LGHNA, CDR2 YSLEER. The CDR3 loop reads CASSHVLRGGRDTQYF. The CDR3 DNA is TGCGCCAGCAGCCATGTTTTACGGGGGGGCCGGGATACGCAGTATTTT.

This chain joins TRBV5-1 and TRBJ1-4; D is ambiguous. This CDR3 comprises 14 residues. V lost 4 bases and J 7 bases, leaving 14 bases between the germline ends. Germline CDR1 SGHRS, CDR2 YFSETQ. This CDR3 reads CASSQNSVGEKLFF. Written as DNA, the CDR3 is TGCGCCAGCAGCCAAAATTCGGTGGGTGAAAAACTGTTTTTT.

Only a few counts were recorded for this clone. V is TRBV6-5 and J is TRBJ2-4; D is ambiguous. CDR3 size: 12 residues. In germline, CDR1 is MNHEY, CDR2 SVGAGI. The germline V and J ends were trimmed by 6 bases and 6 bases, with 9 bases remaining between them. Here the CDR3 reads CASSPIGNIQYF. The CDR3 region has the DNA TGTGCCAGCAGCCCGATAGGAAACATTCAGTACTTC.

Concerning this clone itself: A read error is likely here: a far larger clone is one base away. The V call is TRBV12-1, the J call TRBJ2-4; the table's D call of TRBD2 was not tested on the DNA. TRBV12-1 counts as a pseudogene. The CDR3 spans 21 residues. The DNA for the CDR3 is TGTGCCAGCAGCTTTGCGCAACGGGGGGGCTCTCATTCACTAGCCAAAAACATTCTGTACTTC. The encoded protein is CASSFAQRGGSHSLAKNILYF.

The CDR3 nucleotides read TGTGCCAGCAGCCGTGAGGGTTTCGGTGAAGCTTTCTTT. This sequence encodes CASSREGFGEAFF. The chain links TRBV28 to TRBJ1-1; no reliable D call. The germline gives CDR1 MDHEN, CDR2 SYDVKM. V lost 6 bases, J lost 7 bases, and 15 bases lay in between. CDR3 length: 13 amino acids. Supplemented by reference TRBV28 and TRBJ1-1, the full variable domain reads DVKVTQSSRYLVKRTGEKVFLECVQDMDHENMFWYRQDPGLGLRLIYFSYDVKMKEKGDIPEGYSVSREKKERFSLILESASTNQTSMYLCASSREGFGEAFFGQGTRLTVV.